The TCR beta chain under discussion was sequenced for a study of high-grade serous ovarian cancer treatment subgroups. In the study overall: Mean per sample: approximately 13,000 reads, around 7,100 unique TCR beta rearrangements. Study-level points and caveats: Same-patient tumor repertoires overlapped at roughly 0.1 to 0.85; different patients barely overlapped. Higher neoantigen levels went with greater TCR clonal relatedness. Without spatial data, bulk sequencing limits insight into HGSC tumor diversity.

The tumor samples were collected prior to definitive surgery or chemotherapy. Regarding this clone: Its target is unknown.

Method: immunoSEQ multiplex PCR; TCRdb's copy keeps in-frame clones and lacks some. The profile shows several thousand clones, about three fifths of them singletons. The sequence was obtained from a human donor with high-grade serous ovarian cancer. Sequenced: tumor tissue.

CDR3 loop: CASSPGLVGNEQFF. The CDR3 DNA is TGTGCCAGCAGCCCGGGACTAGTTGGCAATGAGCAGTTCTTC. The chain combines TRBV13 with TRBJ2-1; 8 bases are shared with TRBD2. The CDR3 has 14 residues. The germline V gene encodes CDR1 PRHDT and CDR2 FYEKMQ (reference sequence). V shed 5 bases and J 6 bases; nucleotides not matched to a gene: 6.